The source of this TCR beta chain is a study of breast tumors, draining lymph nodes, adjacent tissues. Axillary draining lymph nodes of breast cancer patients supplied the node samples. TCRdb used MiXCR to reprocess the multiplex PCR reads, holding one entry per CDR3 protein. In the table there are about 200,000 distinct CDR3 sequences, 31% of which are singletons. Germline CDR1 LNHDA, CDR2 SQIVND (reference sequence). There are 14 residues in the CDR3. The V and J ends lost 5 bases and 11 bases respectively, with 21 bases between them. This clonotype originated in a female donor with breast cancer. Some clones in this sample may be carry-over from other donors' samples. Sequenced: axillary lymph node tissue. The chain is built from TRBV19 and TRBJ2-5, with TRBD2 as a possible D gene (5 bases). The CDR3 bases are TGTGCCAGTAGTTTTCCCGCCGGGATACTTGAGCAGTACTTC. It encodes CASSFPAGILEQYF.